This entry concerns a single T cell receptor beta chain. No cognate antigen has been identified for it. One base away there is no much larger clone; base qualities are not given. Here V drops 3 bases and J drops 6 bases, and the junction holds 5 bases not matched to any gene. From the germline V gene (reference sequence), CDR1 is SEHNR and CDR2 is FQNEAQ. The CDR3 contains 15 residues, cysteine and phenylalanine counted. Just CDR3 DNA is preserved here, 45 bases in frame from base 1. For TCRbeta CDR3 sequencing, genomic DNA was extracted from sorted cells using the QIAGEN DNeasy Blood and Tissue Kit. Through immunoSEQ, high-throughput TCRbeta CDR3 sequencing was done commercially, including PCR amplification with internal controls and bias correction. Processing in the source paper ran as follows. A unique productive TCRbeta sequence was defined by the CDR3 nucleotide sequence when primers matched, and otherwise by the CDR3 amino acid sequence together with the Vbeta and Jbeta genes. As a correction for sorting error, sequences shared between sorted populations at a frequency ratio of 2:1 or less were discarded, and the remaining shared sequences were assigned to the higher population. A sequence counted as donor-reactive if, in CFSE-low cells, the sequence had a frequency of at least 0.01% and was expanded at least 5-fold compared with unstimulated cells. Jensen-Shannon divergence, calculated on the top 100 TCRbeta sequences ranked by frequency, was used to quantify repertoire divergence. When a sample had multiple sequencing runs, each run was corrected for sorting error separately and the runs were then pooled. In TCRdb, the immuneACCESS table is reduced to in-frame sequences with V and J assigned. These tables do not hold every clone; where another copy was compared, an unresolved V gene accounts for under half, and the others remain unexplained. The D gene and trimming were derived from the DNA, and the V and J assignments and clone size from that table. Present in this sample are about 21,000 clones, approximately 81% of which were seen just once. The ten most abundant clones make up about 26% of the sample.

Sample time point, as interpreted from the label and publication: 6 months after combined kidney and bone marrow transplant. The transplants used related donors with nonmyeloablative bone marrow transplantation, and mixed chimerism in the human trials was transient. Thawed PBMCs were FACS-sorted into unstimulated Tregs (CD4+CD25+CD127-), CD4+ non-Tregs (CD4+CD25-), CD4 cells and CD8 cells. Several combined kidney and bone marrow transplant recipients from the ITN036ST trial were included as patients, and samples were available only from these trial subjects. Healthy control blood was processed by Ficoll density gradient to PBMCs and cryopreserved; patient PBMCs were collected before and after transplant. The sample originates from a study of Tregs in tolerant kidney transplant recipients (dated by TCRdb to about 2019). As for the study more broadly: Before combined kidney and bone marrow transplantation, this study identified donor-specific regulatory T cells using TCRbeta sequencing and then followed those same cells after transplant.

Results and caveats for the whole study, not just this receptor: Donor-specific Treg expansion was found to exceed global Treg expansion in tolerant patients, suggesting antigen-driven rather than nonspecific expansion. Expanding Tregs with activated donor B cells appeared to identify the most biologically relevant and donor-specific TCRbeta repertoire. Because only a small number of patients were included, the study had limitations, and the results will need to be validated in larger populations as well as under other immunosuppression protocols. Although technical replication error seemed to be minimal, the question of biological reproducibility was not addressed directly. For some patients, the PCR primers changed as time went on, which meant samples from those patients could not be compared with one another at the nucleotide level.

Rearrangement joined TRBV7-9 to TRBJ1-5; 10 of the junction bases match TRBD1. Sequenced here: CD8+ T cells from blood (PBMCs), sampled 6 months after the transplant. The clonotype originates from a human patient who received a combined kidney and bone marrow transplant. Post transplant, some T cells may arise from the graft donor. The CDR3 protein is CASSFGQGGGQPQHF. The DNA sequence is TGTGCCAGCAGCTTCGGACAGGGGGGGGGTCAGCCCCAGCATTTT.